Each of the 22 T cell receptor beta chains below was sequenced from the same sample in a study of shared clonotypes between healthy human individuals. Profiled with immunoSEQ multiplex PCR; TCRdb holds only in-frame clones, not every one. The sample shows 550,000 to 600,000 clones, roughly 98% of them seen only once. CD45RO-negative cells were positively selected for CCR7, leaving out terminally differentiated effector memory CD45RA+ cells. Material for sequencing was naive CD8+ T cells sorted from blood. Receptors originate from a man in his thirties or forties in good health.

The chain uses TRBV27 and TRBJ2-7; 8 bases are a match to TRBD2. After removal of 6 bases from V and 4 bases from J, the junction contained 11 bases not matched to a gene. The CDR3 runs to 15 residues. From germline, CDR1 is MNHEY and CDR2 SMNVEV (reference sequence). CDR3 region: CASSLRGAGVYEQYF. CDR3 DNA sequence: TGTGCCAGCAGCCTTAGGGGAGCGGGAGTGTACGAGCAGTACTTC.

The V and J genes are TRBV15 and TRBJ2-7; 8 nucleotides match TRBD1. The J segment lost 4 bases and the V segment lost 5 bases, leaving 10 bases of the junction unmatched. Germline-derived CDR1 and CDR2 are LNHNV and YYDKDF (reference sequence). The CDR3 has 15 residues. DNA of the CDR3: TGTGCCACCAGCGGAGGACAGGGCGCGGCTTACGAGCAGTACTTC. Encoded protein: CATSGGQGAAYEQYF.

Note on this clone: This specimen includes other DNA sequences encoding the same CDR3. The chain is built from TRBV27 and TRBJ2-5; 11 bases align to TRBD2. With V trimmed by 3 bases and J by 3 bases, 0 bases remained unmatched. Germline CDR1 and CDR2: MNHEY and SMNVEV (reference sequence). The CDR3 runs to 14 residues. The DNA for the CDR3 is TGTGCCAGCAGTTTGGGACTAGCGGAAGAGACCCAGTACTTC. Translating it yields CASSLGLAEETQYF.

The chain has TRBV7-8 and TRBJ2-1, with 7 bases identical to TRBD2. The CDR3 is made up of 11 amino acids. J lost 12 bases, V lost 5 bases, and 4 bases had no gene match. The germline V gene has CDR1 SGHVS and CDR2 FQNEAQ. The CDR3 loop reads CASSRDYRQFF. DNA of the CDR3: TGTGCCAGCAGCCGGGACTATCGGCAGTTCTTC.

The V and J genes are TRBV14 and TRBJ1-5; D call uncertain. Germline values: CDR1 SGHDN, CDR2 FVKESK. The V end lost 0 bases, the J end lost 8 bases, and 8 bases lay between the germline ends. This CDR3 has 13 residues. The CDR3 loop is CASSQDIPEPQHF. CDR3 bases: TGTGCCAGCAGCCAAGATATCCCGGAGCCCCAGCATTTT.

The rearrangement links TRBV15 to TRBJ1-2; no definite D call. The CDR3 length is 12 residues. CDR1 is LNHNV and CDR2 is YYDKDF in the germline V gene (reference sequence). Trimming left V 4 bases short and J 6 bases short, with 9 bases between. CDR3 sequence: CATSTLGDGYTF. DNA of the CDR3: TGTGCCACCAGCACACTCGGGGATGGCTACACCTTC.

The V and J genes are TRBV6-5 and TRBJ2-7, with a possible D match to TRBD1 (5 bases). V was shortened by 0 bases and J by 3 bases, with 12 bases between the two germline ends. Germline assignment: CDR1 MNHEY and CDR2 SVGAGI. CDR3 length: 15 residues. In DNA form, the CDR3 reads TGTGCCAGCAGTTACTCGCCAGGGCCTATCTACGAGCAGTACTTC. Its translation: CASSYSPGPIYEQYF.

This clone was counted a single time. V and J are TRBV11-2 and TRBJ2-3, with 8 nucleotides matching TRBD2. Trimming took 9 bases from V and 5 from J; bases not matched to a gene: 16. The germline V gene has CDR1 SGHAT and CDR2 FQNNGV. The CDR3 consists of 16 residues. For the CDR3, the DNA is TGTGCCAGTTCGGGGGGGGCGTCGCTAGATGGAGATACGCAGTATTTT. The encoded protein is CASSGGASLDGDTQYF. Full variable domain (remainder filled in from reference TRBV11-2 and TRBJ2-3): EAGVAQSPRYKIIEKRQSVAFWCNPISGHATLYWYQQILGQGPKLLIQFQNNGVVDDSQLPKDRFSAERLKGVDSTLKIQPAKLEDSAVYLCASSGGASLDGDTQYFGPGTRLTVL.

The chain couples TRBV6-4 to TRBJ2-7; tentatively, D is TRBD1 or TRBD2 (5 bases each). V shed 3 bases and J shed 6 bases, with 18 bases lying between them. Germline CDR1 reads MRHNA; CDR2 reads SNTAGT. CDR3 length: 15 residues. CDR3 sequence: CASSESGARVSEQYF. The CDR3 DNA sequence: TGTGCCAGCAGTGAATCCGGGGCTAGAGTCAGCGAGCAGTACTTC.

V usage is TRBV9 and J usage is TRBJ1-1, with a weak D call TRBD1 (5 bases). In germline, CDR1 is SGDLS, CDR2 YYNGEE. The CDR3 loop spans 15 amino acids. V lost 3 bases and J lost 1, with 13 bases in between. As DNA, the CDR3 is TGTGCCAGCAGCGGGGCGGGAGGGGCGAACACTGAAGCTTTCTTT. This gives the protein CASSGAGGANTEAFF.

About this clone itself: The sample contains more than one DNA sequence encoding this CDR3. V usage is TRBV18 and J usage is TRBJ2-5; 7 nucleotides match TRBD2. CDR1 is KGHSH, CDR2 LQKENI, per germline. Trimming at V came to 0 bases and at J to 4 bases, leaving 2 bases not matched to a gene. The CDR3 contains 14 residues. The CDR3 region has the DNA TGTGCCAGCTCACCACCTGGCGGGGGAGAGACCCAGTACTTC. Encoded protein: CASSPPGGGETQYF. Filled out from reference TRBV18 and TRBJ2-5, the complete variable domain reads NAGVMQNPRHLVRRRGQEARLRCSPMKGHSHVYWYRQLPEEGLKFMVYLQKENIIDESGMPKERFSAEFPKEGPSILRIQQVVRGDSAAYFCASSPPGGGETQYFGPGTRLLVL.

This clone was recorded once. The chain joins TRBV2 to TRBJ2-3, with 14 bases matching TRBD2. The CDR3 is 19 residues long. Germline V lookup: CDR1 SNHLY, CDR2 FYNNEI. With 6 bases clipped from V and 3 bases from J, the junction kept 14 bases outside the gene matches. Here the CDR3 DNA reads TGTGCCAGCAGCCCCCCGGGACTAGCGGGAGATAGAATAACAGATACGCAGTATTTT. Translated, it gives CASSPPGLAGDRITDTQYF.

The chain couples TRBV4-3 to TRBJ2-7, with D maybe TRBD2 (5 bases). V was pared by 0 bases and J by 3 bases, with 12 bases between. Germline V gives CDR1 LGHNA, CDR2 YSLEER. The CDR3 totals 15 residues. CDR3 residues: CASSQDSSRGYEQYF. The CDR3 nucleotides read TGCGCCAGCAGCCAAGATTCAAGTCGGGGCTACGAGCAGTACTTC.

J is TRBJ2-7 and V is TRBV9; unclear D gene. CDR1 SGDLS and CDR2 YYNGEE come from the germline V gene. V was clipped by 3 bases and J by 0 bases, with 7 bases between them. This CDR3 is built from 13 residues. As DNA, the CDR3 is TGTGCCAGCAGCGCCGGTCACTCCTACGAGCAGTACTTC. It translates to CASSAGHSYEQYF.

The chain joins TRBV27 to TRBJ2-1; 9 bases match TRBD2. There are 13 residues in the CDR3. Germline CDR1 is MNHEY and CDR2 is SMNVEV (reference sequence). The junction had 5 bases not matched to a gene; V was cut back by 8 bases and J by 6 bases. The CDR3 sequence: CASAVSGSNEQFF. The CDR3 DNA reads TGTGCCAGCGCCGTTAGCGGGAGCAATGAGCAGTTCTTC.

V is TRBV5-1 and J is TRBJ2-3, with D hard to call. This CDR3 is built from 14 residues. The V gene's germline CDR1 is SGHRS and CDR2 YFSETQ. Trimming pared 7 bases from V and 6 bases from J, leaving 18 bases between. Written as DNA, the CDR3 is TGCGCCAGCCTGGTGGGATCTGGCCCTGATACGCAGTATTTT. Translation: CASLVGSGPDTQYF.

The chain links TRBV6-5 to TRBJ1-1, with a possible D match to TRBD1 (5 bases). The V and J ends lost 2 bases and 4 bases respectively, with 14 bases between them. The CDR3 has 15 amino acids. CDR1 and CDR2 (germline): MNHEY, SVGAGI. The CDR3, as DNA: TGTGCCAGCAGTTACGTGTGGGGCGCGGGCACTGAAGCTTTCTTT. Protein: CASSYVWGAGTEAFF.

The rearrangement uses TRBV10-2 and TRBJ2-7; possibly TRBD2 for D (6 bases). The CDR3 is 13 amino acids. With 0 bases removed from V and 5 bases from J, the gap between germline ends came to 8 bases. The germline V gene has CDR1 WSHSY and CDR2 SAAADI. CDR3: CASSESAGNEQYF. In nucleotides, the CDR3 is TGCGCCAGCAGTGAGTCCGCGGGGAACGAGCAGTACTTC.

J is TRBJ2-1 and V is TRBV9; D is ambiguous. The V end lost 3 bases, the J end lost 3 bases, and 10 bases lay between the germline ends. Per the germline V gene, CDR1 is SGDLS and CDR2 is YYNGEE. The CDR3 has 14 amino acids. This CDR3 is CASSGRNSYNEQFF. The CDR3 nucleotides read TGTGCCAGCAGCGGCCGGAACAGCTACAATGAGCAGTTCTTC.

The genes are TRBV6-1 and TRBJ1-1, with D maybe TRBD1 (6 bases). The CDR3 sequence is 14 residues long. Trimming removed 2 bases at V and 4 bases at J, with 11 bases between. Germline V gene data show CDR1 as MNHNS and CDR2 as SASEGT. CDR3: CASSETGLGTEAFF. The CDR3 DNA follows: TGTGCCAGCAGTGAAACAGGGTTGGGCACTGAAGCTTTCTTT.

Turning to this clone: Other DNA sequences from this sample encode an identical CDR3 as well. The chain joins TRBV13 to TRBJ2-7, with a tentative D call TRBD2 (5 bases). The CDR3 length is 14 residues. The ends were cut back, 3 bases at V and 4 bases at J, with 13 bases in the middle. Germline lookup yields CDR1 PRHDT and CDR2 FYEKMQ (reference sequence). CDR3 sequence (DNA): TGTGCCAGCAGCTTTGGAAGCGGTAATTACGAGCAGTACTTC. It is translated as CASSFGSGNYEQYF.

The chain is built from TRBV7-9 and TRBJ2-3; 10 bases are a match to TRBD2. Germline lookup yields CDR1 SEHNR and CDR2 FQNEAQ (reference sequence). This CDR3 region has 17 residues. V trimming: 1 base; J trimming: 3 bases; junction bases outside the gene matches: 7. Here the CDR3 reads CASSLVSSGRGTDTQYF. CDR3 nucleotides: TGTGCCAGCAGCTTAGTGTCTAGCGGGAGAGGTACAGATACGCAGTATTTT.